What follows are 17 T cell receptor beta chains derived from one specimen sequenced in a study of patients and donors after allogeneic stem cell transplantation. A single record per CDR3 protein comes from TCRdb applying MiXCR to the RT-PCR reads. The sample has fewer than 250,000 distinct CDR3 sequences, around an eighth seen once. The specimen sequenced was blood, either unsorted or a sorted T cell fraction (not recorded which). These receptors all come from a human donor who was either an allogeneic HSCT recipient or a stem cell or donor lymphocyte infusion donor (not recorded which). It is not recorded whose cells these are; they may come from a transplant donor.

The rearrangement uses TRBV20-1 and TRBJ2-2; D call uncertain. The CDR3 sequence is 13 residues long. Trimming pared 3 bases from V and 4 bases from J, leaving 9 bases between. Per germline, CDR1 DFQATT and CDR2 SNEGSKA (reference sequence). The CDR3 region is CSASRQLTGELFF. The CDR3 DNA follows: TGCAGTGCTAGTCGTCAGCTCACCGGGGAGCTGTTTTTT.

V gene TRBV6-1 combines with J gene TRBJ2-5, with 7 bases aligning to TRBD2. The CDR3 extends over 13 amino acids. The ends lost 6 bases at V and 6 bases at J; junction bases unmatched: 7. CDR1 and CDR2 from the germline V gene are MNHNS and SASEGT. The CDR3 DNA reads TGTGCCAGCAGCCGGACTAGGCTACAGACCCAGTACTTC. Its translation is CASSRTRLQTQYF.

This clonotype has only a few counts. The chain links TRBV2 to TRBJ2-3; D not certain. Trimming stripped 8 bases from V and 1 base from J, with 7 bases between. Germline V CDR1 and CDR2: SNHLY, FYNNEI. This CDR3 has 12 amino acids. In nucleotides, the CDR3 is TGTGCCAGCGTTGCTGGCACAGATACGCAGTATTTT. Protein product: CASVAGTDTQYF.

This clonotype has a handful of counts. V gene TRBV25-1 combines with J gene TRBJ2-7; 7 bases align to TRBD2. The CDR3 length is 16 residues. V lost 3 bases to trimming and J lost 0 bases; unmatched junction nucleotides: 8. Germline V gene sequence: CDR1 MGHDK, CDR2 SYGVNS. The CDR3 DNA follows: TGTGCCAGCAGTGAGCCGACTAGCCAAATCTCCTACGAGCAGTACTTC. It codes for CASSEPTSQISYEQYF.

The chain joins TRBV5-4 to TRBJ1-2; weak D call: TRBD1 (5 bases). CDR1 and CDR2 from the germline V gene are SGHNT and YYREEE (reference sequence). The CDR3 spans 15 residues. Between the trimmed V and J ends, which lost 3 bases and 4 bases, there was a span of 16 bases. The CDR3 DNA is TGTGCCAGCAGCTCCACCGGGACGGTCATCTATGGCTACACCTTC. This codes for CASSSTGTVIYGYTF.

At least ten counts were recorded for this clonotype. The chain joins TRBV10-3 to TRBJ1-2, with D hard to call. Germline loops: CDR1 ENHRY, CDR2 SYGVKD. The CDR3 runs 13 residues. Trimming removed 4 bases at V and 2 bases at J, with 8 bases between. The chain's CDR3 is CAISGVRNYGYTF. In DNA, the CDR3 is TGTGCCATCAGTGGGGTTCGAAACTATGGCTACACCTTC.

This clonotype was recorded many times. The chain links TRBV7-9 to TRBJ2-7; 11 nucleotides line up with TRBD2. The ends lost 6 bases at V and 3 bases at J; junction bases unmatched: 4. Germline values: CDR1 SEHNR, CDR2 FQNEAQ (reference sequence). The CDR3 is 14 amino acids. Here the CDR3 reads CASRSSGRIYEQYF. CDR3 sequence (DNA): TGTGCCAGCAGGTCTAGCGGGAGGATCTACGAGCAGTACTTC.

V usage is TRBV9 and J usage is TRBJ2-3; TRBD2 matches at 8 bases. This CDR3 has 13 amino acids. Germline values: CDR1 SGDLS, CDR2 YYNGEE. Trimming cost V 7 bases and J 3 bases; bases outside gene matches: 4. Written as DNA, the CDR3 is TGTGCCAGCGGTATAGCGGGAACAGATACGCAGTATTTT. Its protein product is CASGIAGTDTQYF.

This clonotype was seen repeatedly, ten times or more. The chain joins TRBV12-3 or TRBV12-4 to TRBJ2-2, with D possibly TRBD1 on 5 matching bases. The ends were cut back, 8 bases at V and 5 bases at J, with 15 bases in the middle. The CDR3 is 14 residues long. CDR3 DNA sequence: TGTGCCAGCGCGGTCTGGGGCGAGACCGGGGAGCTGTTTTTT. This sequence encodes CASAVWGETGELFF.

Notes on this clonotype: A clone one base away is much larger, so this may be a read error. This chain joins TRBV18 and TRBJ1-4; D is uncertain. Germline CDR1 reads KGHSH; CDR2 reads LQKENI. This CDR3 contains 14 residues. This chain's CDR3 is CASSPRPDSEKLVF. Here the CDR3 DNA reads TGTGCCAGCTCACCACGGCCAGATAGTGAAAAACTGGTTTTT.

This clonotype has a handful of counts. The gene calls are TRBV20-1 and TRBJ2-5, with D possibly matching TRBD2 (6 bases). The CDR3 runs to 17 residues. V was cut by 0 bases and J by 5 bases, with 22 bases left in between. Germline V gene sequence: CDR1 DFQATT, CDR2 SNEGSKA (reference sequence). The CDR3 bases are TGCAGTGCTAGAGATCTCCTGGCGGGGAGCCTCCGGGAGACCCAGTACTTC. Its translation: CSARDLLAGSLRETQYF.

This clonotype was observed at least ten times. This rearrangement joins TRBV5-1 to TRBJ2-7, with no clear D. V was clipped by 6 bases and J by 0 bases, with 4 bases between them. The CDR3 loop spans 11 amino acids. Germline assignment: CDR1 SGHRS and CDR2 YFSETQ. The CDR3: CASTTSYEQYF. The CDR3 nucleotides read TGCGCCAGCACGACCTCCTACGAGCAGTACTTC.

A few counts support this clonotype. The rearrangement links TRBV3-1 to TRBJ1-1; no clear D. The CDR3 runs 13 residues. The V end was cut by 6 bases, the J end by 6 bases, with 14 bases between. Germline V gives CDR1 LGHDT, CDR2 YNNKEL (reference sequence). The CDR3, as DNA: TGTGCCAGCAGGGAGGGCGGAGGCTCTGAAGCTTTCTTT. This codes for CASREGGGSEAFF. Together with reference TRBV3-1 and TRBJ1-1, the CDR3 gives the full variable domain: DTAVSQTPKYLVTQMGNDKSIKCEQNLGHDTMYWYKQDSKKFLKIMFSYNNKELIINETVPNRFSPKSPDKAHLNLHINSLELGDSAVYFCASREGGGSEAFFGQGTRLTVV.

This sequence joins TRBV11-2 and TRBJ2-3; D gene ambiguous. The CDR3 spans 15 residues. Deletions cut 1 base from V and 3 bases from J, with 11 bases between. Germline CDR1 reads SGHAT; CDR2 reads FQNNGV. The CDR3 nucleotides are TGTGCCAGCAGCTTAGCCCCTACAACAACAGATACGCAGTATTTT. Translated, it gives CASSLAPTTTDTQYF.

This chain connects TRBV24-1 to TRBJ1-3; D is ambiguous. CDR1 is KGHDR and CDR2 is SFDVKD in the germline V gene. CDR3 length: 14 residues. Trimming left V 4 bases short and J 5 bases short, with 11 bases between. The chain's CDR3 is CATSESDGRNTIYF. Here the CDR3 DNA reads TGTGCCACCAGTGAATCGGACGGAAGAAACACCATATATTTT.

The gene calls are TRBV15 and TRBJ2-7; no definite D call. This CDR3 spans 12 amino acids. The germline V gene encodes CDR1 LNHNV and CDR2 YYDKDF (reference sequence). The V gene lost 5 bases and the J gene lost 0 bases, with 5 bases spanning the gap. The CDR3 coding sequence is TGTGCCACCAGCTACAGCTCCTACGAGCAGTACTTC. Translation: CATSYSSYEQYF.

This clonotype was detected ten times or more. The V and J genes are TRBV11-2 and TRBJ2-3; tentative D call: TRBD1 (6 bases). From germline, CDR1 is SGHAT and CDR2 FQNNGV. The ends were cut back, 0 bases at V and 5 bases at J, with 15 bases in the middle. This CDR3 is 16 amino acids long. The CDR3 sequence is CASSLETGRVVDTQYF. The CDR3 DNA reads TGTGCCAGCAGCTTAGAGACAGGTCGGGTGGTAGATACGCAGTATTTT.